This T cell receptor beta chain stems from a study of CXCR3-negative and CXCR3-positive naive CD8 T cells. The study, taken as a whole, reports: In both naive subsets diversity was comparably high, whereas memory CD8+ cells showed much lower diversity.

Of note for this clonotype: What it binds is unknown.

Every individual CD8+ T cell subset underwent sorting in triplicate at 280,000 or so cells apiece. Naive CD8+ T lymphocytes were specified as CD45RO-CCR7+CD27+CD95-. CDR1 is LNHDA and CDR2 is SQIVND in the germline V gene (reference sequence). The CDR3 extends over 16 amino acids. Via 5' RACE with UMI labels, TRB cDNA libraries were prepared. TCRdb reprocessed the 5' RACE reads and keeps a single row for each CDR3 protein, giving no DNA. The sample table includes some 130,000 distinct CDR3 sequences. The clonotype was recovered from a human donor in good health. Some clones in this sample may be carry-over from other donors' samples. The specimen was naive CXCR3- CD8+ T cells from blood. Indicated subset: CD45RO-CCR7+CD27+CD95- naive CD8+ T cells lacking CXCR3 (TNR3-). The chain joins TRBV19 to TRBJ1-1. The CDR3 here is CASSFVGTSGGTEAFF.